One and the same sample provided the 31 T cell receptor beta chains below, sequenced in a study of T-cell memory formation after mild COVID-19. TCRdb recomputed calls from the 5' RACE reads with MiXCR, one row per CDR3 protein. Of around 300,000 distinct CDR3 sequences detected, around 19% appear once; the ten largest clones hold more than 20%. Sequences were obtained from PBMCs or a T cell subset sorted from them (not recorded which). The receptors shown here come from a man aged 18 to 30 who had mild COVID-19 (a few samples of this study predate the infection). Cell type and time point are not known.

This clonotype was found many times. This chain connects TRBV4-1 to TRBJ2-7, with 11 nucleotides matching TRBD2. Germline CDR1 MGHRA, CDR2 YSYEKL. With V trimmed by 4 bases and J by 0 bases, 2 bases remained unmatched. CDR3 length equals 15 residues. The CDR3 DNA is TGCGCCAGCAGCCCCGGGACTAGCGGCTCCTACGAGCAGTACTTC. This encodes CASSPGTSGSYEQYF.

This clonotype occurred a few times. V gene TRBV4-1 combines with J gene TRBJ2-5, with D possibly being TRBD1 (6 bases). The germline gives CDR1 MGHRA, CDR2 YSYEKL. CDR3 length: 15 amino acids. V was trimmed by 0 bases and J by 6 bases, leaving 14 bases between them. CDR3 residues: CASSQERGTSQTQYF. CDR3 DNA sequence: TGCGCCAGCAGCCAAGAGAGGGGGACCAGCCAGACCCAGTACTTC.

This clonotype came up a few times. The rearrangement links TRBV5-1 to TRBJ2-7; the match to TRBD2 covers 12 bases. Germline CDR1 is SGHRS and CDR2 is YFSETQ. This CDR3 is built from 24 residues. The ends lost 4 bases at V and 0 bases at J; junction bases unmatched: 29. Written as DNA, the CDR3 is TGCGCCAGCAGCCCGCCCGAGAGTGGGACAGGTCACACTAGCGGGGGGCCCAACTCCTACGAGCAGTACGTC. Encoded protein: CASSPPESGTGHTSGGPNSYEQYV.

In DNA, the CDR3 is TGTGCTAGTGGTTCGACCCGATATGAAGCTTTCTTT. Translating gives CASGSTRYEAFF. The chain carries TRBV12-5 and TRBJ1-1; unclear D gene. The germline V and J ends were trimmed by 4 bases and 7 bases, with 10 bases remaining between them. The CDR3 is 12 residues long. Germline V gene lookup returns CDR1 LGHNT and CDR2 FRNRAP.

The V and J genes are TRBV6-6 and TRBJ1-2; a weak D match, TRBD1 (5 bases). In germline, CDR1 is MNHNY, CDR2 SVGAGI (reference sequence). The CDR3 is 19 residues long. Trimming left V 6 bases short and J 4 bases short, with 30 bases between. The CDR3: CASSSKVGTETPAGYGYTF. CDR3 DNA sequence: TGTGCCAGCAGCTCTAAGGTGGGGACGGAAACCCCGGCGGGCTATGGCTACACCTTC.

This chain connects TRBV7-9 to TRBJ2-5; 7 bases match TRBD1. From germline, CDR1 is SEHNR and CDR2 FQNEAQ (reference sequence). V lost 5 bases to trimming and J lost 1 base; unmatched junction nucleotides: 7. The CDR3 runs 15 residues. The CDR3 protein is CASSVVTGFQETQYF. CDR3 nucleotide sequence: TGTGCCAGCAGCGTCGTGACAGGGTTCCAAGAGACCCAGTACTTC.

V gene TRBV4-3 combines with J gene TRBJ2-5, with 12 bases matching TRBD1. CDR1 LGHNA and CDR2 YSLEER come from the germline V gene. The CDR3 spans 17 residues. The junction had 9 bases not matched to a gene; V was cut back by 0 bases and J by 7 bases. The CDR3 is CASSQEAPGQGAVTQYF. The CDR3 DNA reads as TGCGCCAGCAGCCAAGAGGCCCCGGGACAGGGGGCCGTGACCCAGTACTTC.

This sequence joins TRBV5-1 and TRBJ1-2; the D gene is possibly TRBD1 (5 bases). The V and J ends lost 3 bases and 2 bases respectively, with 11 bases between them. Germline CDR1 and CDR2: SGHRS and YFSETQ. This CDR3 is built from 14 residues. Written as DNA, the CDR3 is TGCGCCAGCAGCTCTCGGGGGTGGAACTATGGCTACACCTTC. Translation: CASSSRGWNYGYTF.

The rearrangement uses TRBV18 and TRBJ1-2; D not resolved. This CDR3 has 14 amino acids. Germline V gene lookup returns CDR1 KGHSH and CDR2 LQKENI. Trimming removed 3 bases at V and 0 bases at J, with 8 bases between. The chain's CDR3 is CASSPEATNYGYTF. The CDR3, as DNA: TGTGCCAGCTCACCGGAAGCAACTAACTATGGCTACACCTTC.

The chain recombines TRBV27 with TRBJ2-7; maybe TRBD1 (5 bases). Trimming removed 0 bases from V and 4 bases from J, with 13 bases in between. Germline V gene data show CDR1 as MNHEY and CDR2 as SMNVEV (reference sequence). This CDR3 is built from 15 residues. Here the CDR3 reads CASSLSGQGAYEQYV. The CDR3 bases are TGTGCCAGCAGTTTATCGGGTCAGGGCGCTTACGAGCAGTACGTC.

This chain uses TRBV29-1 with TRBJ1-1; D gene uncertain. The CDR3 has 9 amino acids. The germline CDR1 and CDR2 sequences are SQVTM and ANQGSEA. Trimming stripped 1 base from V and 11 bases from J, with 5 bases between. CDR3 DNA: TGCAGCGTTGAAGCGCAGGCTTTCTTT. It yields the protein CSVEAQAFF.

CDR3 nucleotides: TGCGCCAGCAGCTTGGTACGTGGGCCTAATGAGCAGTTCTTC. This translates into CASSLVRGPNEQFF. The chain is built from TRBV5-1 and TRBJ2-1; D is uncertain. Germline assignment: CDR1 SGHRS and CDR2 YFSETQ. V lost 0 bases and J lost 7, with 11 bases in between. CDR3 length equals 14 residues.

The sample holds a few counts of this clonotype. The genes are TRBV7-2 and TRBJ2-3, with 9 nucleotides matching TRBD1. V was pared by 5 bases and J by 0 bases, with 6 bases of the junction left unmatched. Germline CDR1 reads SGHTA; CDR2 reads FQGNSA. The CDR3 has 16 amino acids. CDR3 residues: CASSRQGGISTDTQYF. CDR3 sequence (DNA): TGTGCCAGCAGCCGACAGGGGGGTATTAGCACAGATACGCAGTATTTT.

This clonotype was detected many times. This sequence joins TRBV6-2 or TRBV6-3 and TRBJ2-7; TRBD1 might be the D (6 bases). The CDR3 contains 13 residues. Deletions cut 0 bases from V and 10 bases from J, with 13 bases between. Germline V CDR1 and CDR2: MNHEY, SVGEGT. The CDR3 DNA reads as TGTGCCAGCAGTTACTCGCAGGGGCGACCACAGTACGTC. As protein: CASSYSQGRPQYV.

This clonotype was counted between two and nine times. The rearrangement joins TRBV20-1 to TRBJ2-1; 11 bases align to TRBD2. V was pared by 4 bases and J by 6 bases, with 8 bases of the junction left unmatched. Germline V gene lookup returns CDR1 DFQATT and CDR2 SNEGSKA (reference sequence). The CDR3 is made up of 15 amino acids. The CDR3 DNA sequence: TGCAGTGCTAATAGCGGGGGGGCCGAGGGCAATGAGCAGTTCTTC. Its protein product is CSANSGGAEGNEQFF.

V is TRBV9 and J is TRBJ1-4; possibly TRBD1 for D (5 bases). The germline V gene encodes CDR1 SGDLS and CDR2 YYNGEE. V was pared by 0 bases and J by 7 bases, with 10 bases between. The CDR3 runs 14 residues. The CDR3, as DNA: TGTGCCAGCAGCGTAGATGGGGCTGCTGAAAAACTGTTTTTT. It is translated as CASSVDGAAEKLFF.

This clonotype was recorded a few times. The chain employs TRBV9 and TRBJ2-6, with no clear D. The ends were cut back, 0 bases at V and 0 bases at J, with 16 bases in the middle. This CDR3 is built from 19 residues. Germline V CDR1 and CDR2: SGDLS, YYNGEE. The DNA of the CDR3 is TGTGCCAGCAGCGTAGCTTCGACGACACGGAGCTCTGGGGCCAACGTCCTGACTTTC. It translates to CASSVASTTRSSGANVLTF.

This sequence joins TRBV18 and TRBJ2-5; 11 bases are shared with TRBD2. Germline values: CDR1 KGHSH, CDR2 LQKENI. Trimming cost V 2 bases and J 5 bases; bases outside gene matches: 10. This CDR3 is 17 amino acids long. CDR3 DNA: TGTGCCAGCTCACCAGCAGCTAGCGGGGGGACCCGGGAGACCCAGTACTTC. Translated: CASSPAASGGTRETQYF.

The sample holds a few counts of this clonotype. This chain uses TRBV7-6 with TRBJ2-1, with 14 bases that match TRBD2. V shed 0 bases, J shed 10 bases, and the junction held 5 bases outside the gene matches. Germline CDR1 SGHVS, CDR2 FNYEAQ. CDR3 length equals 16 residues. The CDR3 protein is CASSLAEGLAGEEQFF. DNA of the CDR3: TGTGCCAGCAGCTTAGCGGAGGGACTAGCGGGAGAGGAGCAGTTCTTC.

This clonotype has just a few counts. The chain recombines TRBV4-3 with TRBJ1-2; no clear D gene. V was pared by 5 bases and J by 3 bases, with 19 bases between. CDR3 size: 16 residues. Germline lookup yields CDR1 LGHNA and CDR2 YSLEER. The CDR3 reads CASSYRKGGYDYGYTF. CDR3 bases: TGCGCCAGCAGCTACCGAAAGGGAGGGTATGACTATGGCTACACCTTC.

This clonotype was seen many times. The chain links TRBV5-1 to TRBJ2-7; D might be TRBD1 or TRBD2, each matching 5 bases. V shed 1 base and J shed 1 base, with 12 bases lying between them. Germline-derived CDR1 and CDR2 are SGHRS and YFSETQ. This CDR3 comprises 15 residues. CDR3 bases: TGCGCCAGCAGCTTGCAGCCTGGGGGTTCCTACGAGCAGTACGTC. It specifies CASSLQPGGSYEQYV.

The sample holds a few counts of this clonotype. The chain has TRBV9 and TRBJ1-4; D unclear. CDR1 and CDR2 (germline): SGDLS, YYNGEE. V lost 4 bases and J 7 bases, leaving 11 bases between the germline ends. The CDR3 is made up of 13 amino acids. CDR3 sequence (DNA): TGTGCCAGCAGCCCCTCACGGGGTGAAAAACTGTTTTTT. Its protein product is CASSPSRGEKLFF. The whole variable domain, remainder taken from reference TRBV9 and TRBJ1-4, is DSGVTQTPKHLITATGQRVTLRCSPRSGDLSVYWYQQSLDQGLQFLIQYYNGEERAKGNILERFSAQQFPDLHSELNLSSLELGDSALYFCASSPSRGEKLFFGSGTQLSVL.

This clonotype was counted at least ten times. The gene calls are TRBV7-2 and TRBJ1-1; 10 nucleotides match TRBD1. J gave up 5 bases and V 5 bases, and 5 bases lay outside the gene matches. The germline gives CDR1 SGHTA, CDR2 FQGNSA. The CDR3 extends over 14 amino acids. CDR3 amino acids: CASSPDRGWTEAFF. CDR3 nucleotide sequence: TGTGCCAGCAGCCCGGACAGGGGGTGGACTGAAGCTTTCTTT.

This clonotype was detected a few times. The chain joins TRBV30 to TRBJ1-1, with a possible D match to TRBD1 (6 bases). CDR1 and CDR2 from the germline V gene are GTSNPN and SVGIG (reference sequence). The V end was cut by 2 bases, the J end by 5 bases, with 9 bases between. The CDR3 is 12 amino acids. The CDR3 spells CAWSRRGTEAFF. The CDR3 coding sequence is TGTGCCTGGAGTAGAAGGGGGACTGAAGCTTTCTTT.

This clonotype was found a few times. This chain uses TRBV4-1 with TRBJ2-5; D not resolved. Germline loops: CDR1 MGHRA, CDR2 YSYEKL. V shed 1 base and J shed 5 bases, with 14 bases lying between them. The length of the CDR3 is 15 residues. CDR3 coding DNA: TGCGCCAGCAGCCAAGTGGCCCCGGGTGGGGAGACCCAGTACTTC. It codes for CASSQVAPGGETQYF.

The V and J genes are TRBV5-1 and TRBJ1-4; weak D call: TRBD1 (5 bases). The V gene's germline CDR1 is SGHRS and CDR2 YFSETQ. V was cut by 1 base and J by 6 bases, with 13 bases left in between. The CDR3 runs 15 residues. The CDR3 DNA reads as TGCGCCAGCAGCTTGTTTTCAGGGCAGGATGAAAAACTGTTTTTT. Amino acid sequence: CASSLFSGQDEKLFF.

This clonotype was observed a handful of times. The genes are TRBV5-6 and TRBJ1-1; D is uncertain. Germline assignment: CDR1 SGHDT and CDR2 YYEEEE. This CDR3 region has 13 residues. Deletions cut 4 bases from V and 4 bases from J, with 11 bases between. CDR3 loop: CASSKDDFTEAFF. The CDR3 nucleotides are TGTGCCAGCAGCAAGGACGATTTCACTGAAGCTTTCTTT.

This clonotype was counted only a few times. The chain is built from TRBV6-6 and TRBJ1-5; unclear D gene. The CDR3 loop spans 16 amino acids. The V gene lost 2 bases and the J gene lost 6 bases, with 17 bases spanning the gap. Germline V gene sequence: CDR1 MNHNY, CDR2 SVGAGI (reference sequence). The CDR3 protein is CASSYVVLGLSQPQHF. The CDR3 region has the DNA TGTGCCAGCAGTTACGTAGTTCTTGGGTTAAGTCAGCCCCAGCATTTT.

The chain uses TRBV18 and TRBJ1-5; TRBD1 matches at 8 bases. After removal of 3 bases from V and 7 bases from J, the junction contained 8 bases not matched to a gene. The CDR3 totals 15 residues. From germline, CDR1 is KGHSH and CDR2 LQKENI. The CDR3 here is CASSPGQATGQPQHF. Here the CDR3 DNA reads TGTGCCAGCTCACCGGGACAGGCAACGGGGCAGCCCCAGCATTTT.

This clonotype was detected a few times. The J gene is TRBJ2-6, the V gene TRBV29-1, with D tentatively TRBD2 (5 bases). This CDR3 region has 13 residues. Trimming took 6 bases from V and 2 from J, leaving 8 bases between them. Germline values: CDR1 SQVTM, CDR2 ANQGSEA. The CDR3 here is CSVGDTGANVLTF. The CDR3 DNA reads TGCAGCGTCGGGGATACTGGGGCCAACGTCCTGACTTTC.

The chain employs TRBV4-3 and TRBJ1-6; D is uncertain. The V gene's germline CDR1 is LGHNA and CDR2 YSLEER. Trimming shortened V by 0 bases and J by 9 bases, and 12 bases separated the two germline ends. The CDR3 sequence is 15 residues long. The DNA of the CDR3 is TGCGCCAGCAGCCAAGACTGGGCCGGTGGTTCACCCCTCCACTTT. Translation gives CASSQDWAGGSPLHF.